The entry below gives a single TCR beta chain sequence along with its context. Its antigen is still unknown. Trimming stripped 8 bases from V and 2 bases from J, with 9 bases between. Germline V CDR1 and CDR2: SNHLY, FYNNEI. The length of the CDR3 is 12 residues. This sample was taken from a study of cytomegalovirus exposure and HLA in healthy donors. Study details: Earlier work reported 110 million or so unique TCR beta sequences from approximately 180 million T cells. Overall study results and limits: TCR beta V segments were, for the most part, productive about 90% or about 30% of the time in an earlier analysis.

Primers included in the PCR were 60 Vbeta and 13 Jbeta primers. Clones were read by immunoSEQ multiplex PCR, and TCRdb kept only the in-frame ones, dropping some. The sample data list around 100,000 clones. The chain employs TRBV2 and TRBJ2-5; D unclear. This receptor was taken from a man in his forties in good health and CMV-seronegative. The sequencing sample was made of PBMCs. The CDR3 reads CASGQKQETQYF. The CDR3 DNA follows: TGTGCCAGCGGGCAGAAGCAAGAGACCCAGTACTTC.